These 25 T cell receptor beta chains were sequenced from one sample in a study of T cell responses to AZD1222 COVID-19 vaccine. TCRdb's table, derived via immunoSEQ multiplex PCR, lists solely in-frame clones and lacks some. The top ten clones hold about 1.5% of a sample with over 150,000 clones, 85% to 95% of them seen once. Sequencing used peripheral blood, obtained 28 days after the second AZD1222 dose. Receptors were obtained from an adult who received the AZD1222 COVID-19 vaccine.

This sequence joins TRBV6-1 and TRBJ1-4; 12 positions match TRBD1. V gave up 2 bases and J gave up 7 bases; unmatched junction bases: 5. The CDR3 is made up of 16 amino acids. In germline, CDR1 is MNHNS, CDR2 SASEGT. CDR3 protein: CASSEYPGQGAEKLFF. The CDR3, as DNA: TGTGCCAGCAGTGAATATCCGGGACAGGGGGCTGAAAAACTGTTTTTT.

This chain connects TRBV6-5 to TRBJ1-6, with no clear D. The CDR3 length is 12 residues. V was trimmed by 6 bases and J by 9 bases, leaving 9 bases between them. Germline loops: CDR1 MNHEY, CDR2 SVGAGI. The CDR3: CASRLALSPLHF. The CDR3 DNA sequence: TGTGCCAGCAGACTTGCGCTTTCACCCCTCCACTTT.

This chain connects TRBV15 to TRBJ2-7, with 8 bases that match TRBD2. Losses at the gene ends were 5 bases for V and 1 base for J; bases not matched to a gene: 10. Germline CDR1 is LNHNV and CDR2 is YYDKDF (reference sequence). The CDR3 sequence is 16 residues long. The CDR3 coding sequence is TGTGCCACCAGCCCCCCCGGGACTAGGGGGTCCTACGAGCAGTACTTC. Amino acid sequence: CATSPPGTRGSYEQYF.

This clone was picked up many times. V is TRBV14 and J is TRBJ2-1; no firm D call. Trimming pared 0 bases from V and 1 base from J, leaving 10 bases between. The CDR3 extends over 16 amino acids. Germline loops: CDR1 SGHDN, CDR2 FVKESK. The CDR3 region is CASSQDWSDSYNEQFF. The CDR3 nucleotides are TGTGCCAGCAGCCAAGATTGGTCTGATTCCTACAATGAGCAGTTCTTC.

The chain employs TRBV27 and TRBJ1-3; D not certain. Trimming removed 3 bases from V and 9 bases from J, with 15 bases in between. CDR1 MNHEY and CDR2 SMNVEV come from the germline V gene (reference sequence). This CDR3 spans 14 amino acids. The CDR3 reads CASSFRSPGGTIYF. The DNA for the CDR3 is TGTGCCAGCAGTTTTAGGTCTCCTGGAGGCACCATATATTTT.

The rearrangement links TRBV19 to TRBJ2-2; D is uncertain. This CDR3 is 11 amino acids long. V lost 7 bases to trimming and J lost 5 bases, with 5 bases between them. Germline loops: CDR1 LNHDA, CDR2 SQIVND (reference sequence). In nucleotides, the CDR3 is TGTGCCAGTACCATAACCGGGGAGCTGTTTTTT. Amino acid sequence: CASTITGELFF.

This clone was seen a single time. No DNA is shown, since the ends of the CDR3 on it are uncertain; the CDR3 is the one TCRdb lists. The rearrangement uses TRBV28 and TRBJ1-5. The V gene's germline CDR1 is MDHEN and CDR2 SYDVKM. With termini counted, the CDR3 has 14 amino acids. The CDR3: CASSFGAGNQPQHF.

The V gene is TRBV30, the J gene TRBJ2-2; tentative D call: TRBD2 (6 bases). Trimming took off 4 bases at V and 3 bases at J, with 15 bases between the two ends. Germline loops: CDR1 GTSNPN, CDR2 SVGIG (reference sequence). The CDR3 runs 15 residues. CDR3 sequence reads: CAWIRRESDTGELFF. As DNA, the CDR3 is TGTGCCTGGATTCGTCGGGAGTCGGACACCGGGGAGCTGTTTTTT.

The J gene is TRBJ1-1, the V gene TRBV7-9; 10 bases are a match to TRBD1. V was clipped by 4 bases and J by 1 base; unmatched bases: 3. Germline loops: CDR1 SEHNR, CDR2 FQNEAQ (reference sequence). The CDR3 spans 15 residues. The CDR3 is CASSWWTGGNTEAFF. The CDR3 DNA reads TGTGCCAGCAGCTGGTGGACAGGGGGGAACACTGAAGCTTTCTTT.

This clone was seen only once. V and J are TRBV11-1 and TRBJ1-1; D gene uncertain. Trimming shortened V by 5 bases and J by 1 base, and 11 bases separated the two germline ends. Germline V gene lookup returns CDR1 SGHAT and CDR2 FQDESV (reference sequence). The CDR3 runs 14 residues. The chain's CDR3 is CASSQRTANTEAFF. CDR3 in DNA: TGTGCCAGCAGCCAACGGACGGCGAACACTGAAGCTTTCTTT.

The chain uses TRBV6-5 and TRBJ2-1; 8 bases align to TRBD2. The CDR3 runs to 14 residues. Germline values: CDR1 MNHEY, CDR2 SVGAGI. V lost 5 bases, J lost 5 bases, and 5 bases stayed unmatched. The CDR3 region is CASSRGGTDNEQFF. As DNA, the CDR3 is TGTGCCAGCAGTCGGGGGGGAACCGACAATGAGCAGTTCTTC.

This chain links TRBV6-5 with TRBJ1-6; the D gene is possibly TRBD1 (6 bases). Trimming stripped 7 bases from V and 10 bases from J, with 14 bases between. Germline CDR1 and CDR2: MNHEY and SVGAGI. This CDR3 has 13 residues. CDR3 coding DNA: TGTGCCAGCACCACAGGGTCAGGATCACCCCTCCACTTT. Its protein product is CASTTGSGSPLHF.

The chain has TRBV7-3 and TRBJ1-4, with a tentative D call TRBD1 (5 bases). There are 19 residues in the CDR3. The germline CDR1 and CDR2 sequences are SGHTA and FQGTGA. V dropped 4 bases and J dropped 4 bases, with 25 bases sitting between them. The CDR3 protein is CASSSRGRSHSLYNEKLFF. The CDR3 DNA follows: TGTGCCAGCAGCTCAAGGGGACGGAGTCACTCGCTCTATAATGAAAAACTGTTTTTT. Drawing the rest from reference TRBV7-3 and TRBJ1-4, the complete variable domain is GAGVSQTPSNKVTEKGKYVELRCDPISGHTALYWYRQSLGQGPEFLIYFQGTGAADDSGLPNDRFFAVRPEGSVSTLKIQRTERGDSAVYLCASSSRGRSHSLYNEKLFFGSGTQLSVL.

The chain recombines TRBV7-9 with TRBJ2-1; possible D gene TRBD1, 5 bases. The germline V gene has CDR1 SEHNR and CDR2 FQNEAQ (reference sequence). This CDR3 is built from 15 residues. Trimming shortened V by 1 base and J by 1 base, and 8 bases separated the two germline ends. The CDR3: CASSLGQGSYNEQFF. CDR3 DNA sequence: TGTGCCAGCAGCTTAGGGCAGGGTTCCTACAATGAGCAGTTCTTC.

The chain employs TRBV27 and TRBJ1-5; D is undetermined. The germline CDR1 and CDR2 sequences are MNHEY and SMNVEV (reference sequence). The CDR3 covers 13 residues. The V end was cut by 3 bases, the J end by 3 bases, with 6 bases between. CDR3 protein: CASSLQFNQPQHF. In DNA, the CDR3 is TGTGCCAGCAGTTTGCAGTTCAATCAGCCCCAGCATTTT.

This clone was counted only a few times. The V call is TRBV11-1, the J call TRBJ2-2, with 7 bases aligning to TRBD2. Germline CDR1 SGHAT, CDR2 FQDESV (reference sequence). Trimming removed 1 base from V and 2 bases from J; junction bases left unmatched: 1. CDR3 length: 15 residues. Here the CDR3 reads CASSLGGGNTGELFF. In DNA form, the CDR3 reads TGTGCCAGCAGCTTAGGGGGGGGAAACACCGGGGAGCTGTTTTTT.

This clone was detected once. The genes are TRBV9 and TRBJ1-3, with TRBD1 identical over 7 bases. Per the germline V gene, CDR1 is SGDLS and CDR2 is YYNGEE. The J segment lost 0 bases and the V segment lost 5 bases, leaving 14 bases of the junction unmatched. The CDR3 is 18 amino acids. CDR3 nucleotide sequence: TGTGCCAGCAGTGAATCCGGGACAGATACTTTCTCTGGAAACACCATATATTTT. Translation gives CASSESGTDTFSGNTIYF.

Written as DNA, the CDR3 is TGTGCCAGCAGCCCGCCGGTCGTCCCCGAAGCTTTCTTT. Translating gives CASSPPVVPEAFF. The chain has TRBV28 and TRBJ1-1; D is unclear. CDR1 is MDHEN, CDR2 SYDVKM, per germline. This CDR3 is built from 13 residues. Trimming removed 6 bases from V and 8 bases from J, with 16 bases in between.

The chain employs TRBV28 and TRBJ1-4, with 9 bases matching TRBD1. Germline V gives CDR1 MDHEN, CDR2 SYDVKM. J lost 5 bases, V lost 4 bases, and 8 bases had no gene match. This CDR3 has 16 residues. The CDR3 DNA follows: TGTGCCAGCAGTTCCCGACAGGGGGTCATAAATGAAAAACTGTTTTTT. Translated, it gives CASSSRQGVINEKLFF. Based on the CDR3 plus reference TRBV28 and TRBJ1-4, the full variable domain is DVKVTQSSRYLVKRTGEKVFLECVQDMDHENMFWYRQDPGLGLRLIYFSYDVKMKEKGDIPEGYSVSREKKERFSLILESASTNQTSMYLCASSSRQGVINEKLFFGSGTQLSVL.

The chain joins TRBV2 to TRBJ2-7, with TRBD1 matching 8 bases. This CDR3 is 14 amino acids long. V was pared by 4 bases and J by 4 bases, with 6 bases of the junction left unmatched. Germline CDR1 and CDR2: SNHLY and FYNNEI. The CDR3 nucleotides read TGTGCCAGCAGTGTGGCAGGGGGCGGTTACGAGCAGTACTTC. This sequence encodes CASSVAGGGYEQYF.

The chain employs TRBV4-1 and TRBJ2-1, with D perhaps matching TRBD1 or TRBD2 (6 bases each). Between the trimmed V and J ends, which lost 0 bases and 8 bases, there was a span of 14 bases. Germline V CDR1 and CDR2: MGHRA, YSYEKL. The CDR3 runs 15 residues. DNA of the CDR3: TGCGCCAGCAGCCAAGATCCCGGGGGCGGCGATGAGCAGTTCTTC. Translated, it gives CASSQDPGGGDEQFF.

This clone was recorded once. The chain is built from TRBV28 and TRBJ1-2; the match to TRBD1 covers 10 bases. The CDR3 has 15 amino acids. Germline V gene lookup returns CDR1 MDHEN and CDR2 SYDVKM. Trimming removed 4 bases from V and 8 bases from J; junction bases left unmatched: 10. This CDR3 is CASSSLTGGAEGYTF. The CDR3 nucleotides read TGTGCCAGCAGTTCCCTGACAGGGGGCGCGGAAGGCTACACCTTC.

The chain uses TRBV30 and TRBJ2-5; possible D gene TRBD2, 5 bases. CDR1 and CDR2 from the germline V gene are GTSNPN and SVGIG (reference sequence). The CDR3 is 14 amino acids. V shed 2 bases and J shed 5 bases, with 15 bases lying between them. The CDR3 is CAWSLGGPGETQYF. The CDR3, as DNA: TGTGCCTGGAGTCTTGGCGGGCCGGGGGAGACCCAGTACTTC.

V gene TRBV6-5 combines with J gene TRBJ1-1; 10 bases agree with TRBD1. Germline CDR1 and CDR2: MNHEY and SVGAGI. The CDR3 is 15 residues long. V gave up 4 bases and J gave up 6 bases; unmatched junction bases: 8. This CDR3 reads CASSWDRGPSAEAFF. The CDR3 bases are TGTGCCAGCAGTTGGGACAGGGGACCCAGCGCTGAAGCTTTCTTT.

CDR3 in DNA: TGTGCCAGCAGAGGGACAGGGGGAAACACCATATATTTT. Translation gives CASRGTGGNTIYF. The chain recombines TRBV2 with TRBJ1-3; 9 nucleotides match TRBD1. Germline V gene data show CDR1 as SNHLY and CDR2 as FYNNEI. V lost 6 bases and J lost 4; bases outside the gene matches: 1. The length of the CDR3 is 13 residues.